These 12 T cell receptor beta chains were sequenced from one sample in a study of graft-versus-host responses after intestinal transplantation. Here immunoSEQ multiplex PCR was the method, and the copy in TCRdb shows in-frame clones only, minus some. The sample contains some 140,000 clones, around 90% of which appear only once. Their specific antigens are unknown. Sequenced here: unstimulated CD4+ T cells sorted from spleen or lymph node cells, sampled before intestinal transplant. These receptors were taken from a human donor who received an intestinal transplant.

The rearrangement links TRBV30 to TRBJ1-5; 10 nucleotides agree with TRBD1. CDR1 and CDR2 from the germline V gene are GTSNPN and SVGIG (reference sequence). The CDR3 runs 14 residues. The ends lost 2 bases at V and 4 bases at J; junction bases unmatched: 2. The CDR3 region has the DNA TGTGCCTGGAGTAGGGACAGGGGAAATCAGCCCCAGCATTTT. Translated: CAWSRDRGNQPQHF.

The chain combines TRBV5-8 with TRBJ2-1, with 9 bases that match TRBD2. This CDR3 spans 15 amino acids. Trimming cost V 0 bases and J 9 bases; bases outside gene matches: 7. CDR1 is SGHTS, CDR2 YDEGEE, per germline. The CDR3 reads CASSLEGGRAPEQFF. CDR3 sequence (DNA): TGTGCCAGCAGCTTGGAAGGCGGGAGGGCCCCTGAGCAGTTCTTC.

The gene calls are TRBV5-1 and TRBJ2-7; D possibly corresponds to TRBD2 (5 bases). This CDR3 region has 16 residues. With 0 bases removed from V and 0 bases from J, the gap between germline ends came to 13 bases. CDR1 and CDR2 (germline): SGHRS, YFSETQ. The CDR3 spells CASSLVSGIPSYEQYF. In nucleotides, the CDR3 is TGCGCCAGCAGCTTGGTCTCCGGGATCCCCTCCTACGAGCAGTACTTC.

With regard to this clone: A read error may produce the germline difference seen at one junction end. V and J are TRBV7-9 and TRBJ1-1, with unresolved D. The CDR3 has 11 residues. Germline V gene lookup returns CDR1 SEHNR and CDR2 FQNEAQ (reference sequence). CDR3 coding DNA: TGCGCCAGCAGCCCGGGAGTTAAAGCTTTCTTT. As protein: CASSPGVKAFF.

V gene TRBV7-2 combines with J gene TRBJ2-7, with D unclear. Trimming pared 1 base from V and 6 bases from J, leaving 7 bases between. The CDR3 contains 12 residues. The germline CDR1 and CDR2 sequences are SGHTA and FQGNSA. The CDR3 DNA reads TGTGCCAGCAGCTTAGGATCCCGCGAGCAGTACTTC. Its protein product is CASSLGSREQYF.

The rearrangement joins TRBV19 to TRBJ1-5; TRBD1 is a possible D gene (5 bases). CDR3 length: 12 amino acids. The V gene's germline CDR1 is LNHDA and CDR2 SQIVND (reference sequence). With 6 bases removed from V and 4 bases from J, the gap between germline ends came to 7 bases. The CDR3 bases are TGTGCCAGTAGGGGGGGAAATCAGCCCCAGCATTTT. It translates to CASRGGNQPQHF.

The chain links TRBV11-2 to TRBJ1-4, with TRBD1 identical over 7 bases. The germline V gene has CDR1 SGHAT and CDR2 FQNNGV. The CDR3 length is 14 residues. V shed 3 bases, J shed 5 bases, and the junction held 3 bases outside the gene matches. The CDR3 spells CASSFKQGNEKLFF. The CDR3 region has the DNA TGTGCCAGCAGCTTTAAACAGGGGAATGAAAAACTGTTTTTT.

This clone was seen more than once but under ten times. DNA for the CDR3: TGTGCCAGCAGCTGGGGGGAGGCCTATGGCTACACCTTC. This encodes CASSWGEAYGYTF. The chain uses TRBV28 and TRBJ1-2; weak D call: TRBD1 (5 bases). Germline V gene lookup returns CDR1 MDHEN and CDR2 SYDVKM. The CDR3 runs 13 residues. With 6 bases removed from V and 4 bases from J, the gap between germline ends came to 12 bases.

A remark on this clone: Within the sample, other DNA sequences also encode this same CDR3. The chain recombines TRBV28 with TRBJ1-2; 8 nucleotides line up with TRBD1. The CDR3 has 13 residues. The trim removed 2 bases at V and 4 bases at J, leaving 0 bases unmatched. Germline V CDR1 and CDR2: MDHEN, SYDVKM. CDR3 residues: CASSLTGGYGYTF. In DNA, the CDR3 is TGTGCCAGCAGTTTAACAGGGGGCTATGGCTACACCTTC.

The chain joins TRBV7-9 to TRBJ2-3; a weak D match, TRBD2 (5 bases). This CDR3 has 14 amino acids. Between the trimmed V and J ends, which lost 3 bases and 5 bases, there was a span of 12 bases. Germline assignment: CDR1 SEHNR and CDR2 FQNEAQ (reference sequence). The CDR3 region has the DNA TGTGCCAGCAGCTTCCCAGTTGGGAGAGATACGCAGTATTTT. It is translated as CASSFPVGRDTQYF.

The chain uses TRBV28 and TRBJ2-7; the match to TRBD1 covers 8 bases. The germline V gene encodes CDR1 MDHEN and CDR2 SYDVKM. The length of the CDR3 is 15 residues. J lost 2 bases, V lost 6 bases, and 9 bases had no gene match. CDR3 DNA: TGTGCCAGCAGCCAAAGGACAGGGTTTACCTACGAGCAGTACTTC. As protein: CASSQRTGFTYEQYF.

The genes are TRBV2 and TRBJ2-1; TRBD1 might be the D (6 bases). The germline gives CDR1 SNHLY, CDR2 FYNNEI. With 3 bases removed from V and 0 bases from J, the gap between germline ends came to 9 bases. This CDR3 is 15 amino acids long. The CDR3: CASSEDRSSYNEQFF. The DNA of the CDR3 is TGTGCCAGCAGTGAGGACAGAAGCTCCTACAATGAGCAGTTCTTC.